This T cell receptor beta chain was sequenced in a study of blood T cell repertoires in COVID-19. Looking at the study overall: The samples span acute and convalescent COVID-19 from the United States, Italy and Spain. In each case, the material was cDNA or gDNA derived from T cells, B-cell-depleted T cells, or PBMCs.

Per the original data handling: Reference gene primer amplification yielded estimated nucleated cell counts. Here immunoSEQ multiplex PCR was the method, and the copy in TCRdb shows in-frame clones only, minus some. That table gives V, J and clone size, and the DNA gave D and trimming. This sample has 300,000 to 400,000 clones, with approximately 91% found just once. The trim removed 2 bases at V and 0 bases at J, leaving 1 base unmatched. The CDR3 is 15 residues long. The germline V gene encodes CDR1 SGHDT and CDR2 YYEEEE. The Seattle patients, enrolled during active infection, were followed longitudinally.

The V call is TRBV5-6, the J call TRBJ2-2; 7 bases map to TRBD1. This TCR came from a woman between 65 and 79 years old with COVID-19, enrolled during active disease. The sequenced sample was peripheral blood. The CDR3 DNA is TGTGCCAGCAGCTTAACAGGGGCGAACACCGGGGAGCTGTTTTTT. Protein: CASSLTGANTGELFF.